Listed here are 20 T cell receptor beta chains from one sample, sequenced in a study of monozygotic twins with inflammatory bowel disease. After re-calling the 5' RACE reads, TCRdb lists one entry per CDR3 protein, DNA absent. The listing contains hundreds of thousands of distinct CDR3 sequences. The specimen sequenced was blood. These TCRs come from a human donor with ulcerative colitis or Crohn's disease, or a healthy co-twin of an affected twin (not recorded which).

The rearrangement joins TRBV11-2 to TRBJ2-1; TCRdb selects TRBD2, and the lack of DNA leaves this call unchecked. The CDR3 length is 17 residues. CDR1 SGHAT and CDR2 FQNNGV come from the germline V gene. The CDR3 region is CASSLRISGGSHNEQFF.

The chain joins TRBV7-2 to TRBJ2-3; TCRdb names TRBD1, which stays unverified in the absence of DNA. Germline CDR1 reads SGHTA; CDR2 reads FQGNSA. The CDR3 totals 18 residues. The CDR3 sequence is CASSLVFVPGGRADTQYF.

The chain carries TRBV5-1 and TRBJ1-2. The CDR3 covers 16 residues. Per the germline V gene, CDR1 is SGHRS and CDR2 is YFSETQ. CDR3 amino acids: CASSPSPGTPVYGYTF.

The chain joins TRBV10-3 to TRBJ2-7; the TCRdb D gene call, TRBD1, has no DNA to confirm it. Germline-derived CDR1 and CDR2 are ENHRY and SYGVKD. CDR3 length equals 13 residues. The CDR3 spells CAMKGTGGLEQYF.

V is TRBV5-1 and J is TRBJ2-2; the TRBD1 assignment by TCRdb is unverifiable without DNA. Germline-derived CDR1 and CDR2 are SGHRS and YFSETQ. This CDR3 spans 15 amino acids. The CDR3: CASRRTGVDTGELFF.

J is TRBJ1-2 and V is TRBV7-2. CDR1 and CDR2 from the germline V gene are SGHTA and FQGNSA. The CDR3 runs to 13 residues. The CDR3 here is CASSFGGFVGYTF.

V is TRBV5-6 and J is TRBJ2-1; the D call from TCRdb, TRBD1, cannot be confirmed without DNA. CDR1 and CDR2 (germline): SGHDT, YYEEEE. The CDR3 runs 16 residues. CDR3 protein: CASSGTGTGSENEQFF.

This chain links TRBV20-1 with TRBJ2-7; TCRdb's assignment of TRBD1 cannot be checked, as there is no DNA. CDR1 and CDR2 (germline): DFQATT, SNEGSKA (reference sequence). CDR3 length equals 12 residues. The CDR3 loop is CSATTGGREQYF.

The J gene is TRBJ2-3, the V gene TRBV10-3; the TCRdb call, TRBD1, lacks DNA for checking. The CDR3 covers 15 residues. Germline CDR1 reads ENHRY; CDR2 reads SYGVKD. The CDR3 region is CAISEWGGKTDTQYF.

The V gene is TRBV7-3, the J gene TRBJ2-3; TCRdb gives TRBD1 as the D gene, but with no DNA this cannot be confirmed. This CDR3 is 14 amino acids long. Germline V gives CDR1 SGHTA, CDR2 FQGTGA. CDR3 amino acids: CASSFDRAADTQYF.

The chain has TRBV27 and TRBJ1-2; absent DNA, TCRdb's TRBD1 call cannot be checked. This CDR3 comprises 16 residues. The germline V gene has CDR1 MNHEY and CDR2 SMNVEV (reference sequence). CDR3 protein: CASSARSGQSLYGYTF.

The V gene is TRBV5-5, the J gene TRBJ2-1; TCRdb returns TRBD1, unconfirmable since there is no DNA. CDR1 and CDR2 (germline): SGHKS, YYEKEE (reference sequence). This CDR3 is built from 15 residues. Here the CDR3 reads CASSFSGQFYNEQFF. Complete variable domain (other parts from reference TRBV5-5 and TRBJ2-1): DAGVTQSPTHLIKTRGQQVTLRCSPISGHKSVSWYQQVLGQGPQFIFQYYEKEERGRGNFPDRFSARQFPNYSSELNVNALLLGDSALYLCASSFSGQFYNEQFFGPGTRLTVL.

The chain couples TRBV28 to TRBJ2-1; no DNA is available, so the TRBD1 call from TCRdb remains unchecked. Germline V lookup: CDR1 MDHEN, CDR2 SYDVKM. This CDR3 is 15 amino acids long. CDR3: CASSPRIGVENEQFF.

This chain joins TRBV6-1 and TRBJ2-1; TCRdb's D call of TRBD1 is untestable without DNA. Germline V gene lookup returns CDR1 MNHNS and CDR2 SASEGT. The CDR3 is made up of 18 amino acids. The CDR3 sequence is CASSRPGTELSSYNEQFF.

The chain employs TRBV19 and TRBJ2-5; no DNA is available, so the TRBD2 call from TCRdb remains unchecked. The CDR3 totals 13 residues. Germline lookup yields CDR1 LNHDA and CDR2 SQIVND (reference sequence). Here the CDR3 reads CASRQGPAETQYF. Supplemented by reference TRBV19 and TRBJ2-5, the full variable domain reads DGGITQSPKYLFRKEGQNVTLSCEQNLNHDAMYWYRQDPGQGLRLIYYSQIVNDFQKGDIAEGYSVSREKKESFPLTVTSAQKNPTAFYLCASRQGPAETQYFGPGTRLLVL.

V is TRBV10-3 and J is TRBJ2-5; absent DNA, TCRdb's TRBD1 call cannot be checked. The CDR3 runs to 13 residues. Germline V gene lookup returns CDR1 ENHRY and CDR2 SYGVKD. CDR3: CAIGTGGAETQYF.

The rearrangement joins TRBV6-1 to TRBJ2-1. From germline, CDR1 is MNHNS and CDR2 SASEGT. This CDR3 comprises 15 residues. CDR3 sequence: CASSGPHFSYNEQFF.

This chain uses TRBV5-5 with TRBJ1-1; TCRdb indicates TRBD1, and absent DNA this call remains unverified. The CDR3 spans 17 residues. Germline V gene lookup returns CDR1 SGHKS and CDR2 YYEKEE (reference sequence). The CDR3 region is CASSPSGATFMNTEAFF.

This rearrangement joins TRBV28 to TRBJ2-1; absent DNA, TCRdb's TRBD2 call cannot be checked. The CDR3 runs to 15 residues. Germline values: CDR1 MDHEN, CDR2 SYDVKM. CDR3 amino acids: CASFGVTSEYNEQFF.

This chain connects TRBV7-9 to TRBJ1-1. Germline V CDR1 and CDR2: SEHNR, FQNEAQ (reference sequence). The CDR3 is 15 residues long. The CDR3 region is CASSLRAGTNTEAFF.